The sample holds one count of the clone carrying this T cell receptor beta chain. Germline loops: CDR1 LNHDA, CDR2 SQIVND (reference sequence). V lost 5 bases to trimming and J lost 4 bases; unmatched junction nucleotides: 8. CDR3 length: 16 amino acids. These data originate in a study of blood T cell repertoires in COVID-19. Whole-study context: Material from acute and convalescent COVID-19 was sourced from the United States, Italy and Spain.

Libraries were prepared by immunoSEQ multiplex PCR; TCRdb keeps only in-frame clonotypes and omits some of them. The data show about 150,000 clones, 80% to 90% seen once. Seattle-derived patients entered the study during active infection and were followed longitudinally. This TCR derives from a man aged 18 to 30 with COVID-19, enrolled during active disease. The rearrangement uses TRBV19 and TRBJ2-5, with 12 bases identical to TRBD2. Specimen: peripheral blood. The CDR3 is CASSVSRLAGAETQYF. Written as DNA, the CDR3 is TGTGCCAGTAGTGTATCCCGACTAGCGGGAGCAGAGACCCAGTACTTC.